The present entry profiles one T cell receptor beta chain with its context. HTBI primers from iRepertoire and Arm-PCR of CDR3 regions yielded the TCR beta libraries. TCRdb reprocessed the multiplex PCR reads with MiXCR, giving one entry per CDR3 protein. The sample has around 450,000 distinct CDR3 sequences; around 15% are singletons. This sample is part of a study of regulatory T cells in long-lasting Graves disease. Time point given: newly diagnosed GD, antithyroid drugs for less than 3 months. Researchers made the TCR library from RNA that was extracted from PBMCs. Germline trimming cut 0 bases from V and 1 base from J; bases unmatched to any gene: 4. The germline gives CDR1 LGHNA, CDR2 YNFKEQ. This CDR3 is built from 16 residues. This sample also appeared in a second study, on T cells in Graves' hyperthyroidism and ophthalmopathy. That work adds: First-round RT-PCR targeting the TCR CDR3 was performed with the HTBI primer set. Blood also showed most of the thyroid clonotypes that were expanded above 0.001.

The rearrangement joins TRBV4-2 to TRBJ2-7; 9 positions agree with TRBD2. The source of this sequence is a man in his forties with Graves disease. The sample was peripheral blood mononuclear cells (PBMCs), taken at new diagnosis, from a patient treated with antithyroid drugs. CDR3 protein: CASSQDVLAGSYEQYF. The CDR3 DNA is TGTGCCAGCAGCCAAGATGTACTAGCGGGTTCCTACGAGCAGTACTTC.